The 11 T cell receptor beta chains below were found in one sample sequenced in a study of human T cells and chemical hapten exposure (dated by TCRdb to about 2021). Sample time point, as interpreted from the label and publication: pre-sensitization, week 0. The treatment or condition label of this sample denotes: therapeutic diphenylcyclopropenone sensitization with weekly scalp DPC. To prepare the library, RACE was applied. Sequencing relied on a NextSeq 500. The public reads were quality trimmed at Q25 with fastp and then assembled into clones with MiXCR by TCRdb, keeping productive beta chains. One record per CDR3 amino acid sequence lists the most common genes and DNA. The sample includes some 250,000 distinct CDR3 sequences, with approximately 7.5% observed a single time. The ten biggest clones cover 1.2% of the sample. The specimen comprised whole blood, sampled in connection with sensitization to the hapten diphenylcyclopropenone (DPC). These receptors all stem from a young man with alopecia areata. Some clones in this sample may be carry-over from other donors' samples.

This chain joins TRBV10-3 and TRBJ2-7; 9 nucleotides align to TRBD1. This CDR3 has 14 residues. Trimming cost V 9 bases and J 0 bases; bases outside gene matches: 6. Germline CDR1 is ENHRY and CDR2 is SYGVKD. The DNA for the CDR3 is TGTGCCATGGCTGGGACAGGGAGCTCCTACGAGCAGTACTTC. Translation: CAMAGTGSSYEQYF.

The chain recombines TRBV9 with TRBJ2-2; weak D call: TRBD1 (6 bases). This CDR3 spans 17 amino acids. V was shortened by 1 base and J by 0 bases, with 13 bases between the two germline ends. CDR1 is SGDLS and CDR2 is YYNGEE in the germline V gene. CDR3 coding DNA: TGTGCCAGCAGCGTAAAAATAGGGGGAACGAACACCGGGGAGCTGTTTTTT. It is translated as CASSVKIGGTNTGELFF.

The CDR3 spells CASSLQPRTSASTDTQYF. DNA for the CDR3: TGCGCCAGCAGCCTACAACCTAGGACTAGCGCTAGCACAGATACGCAGTATTTT. The chain couples TRBV5-1 to TRBJ2-3, with 9 bases fitting TRBD2. V shed 4 bases and J 0 bases; nucleotides not matched to a gene: 12. CDR3 size: 18 residues. CDR1 is SGHRS, CDR2 YFSETQ, per germline.

The CDR3 DNA follows: TGTGCCAGCAGCTTGGGGACGGAAAAACTGTTTTTT. Its translation is CASSLGTEKLFF. The chain couples TRBV7-6 to TRBJ1-4, with TRBD1 as a possible D gene (5 bases). Trimming removed 3 bases from V and 8 bases from J, with 7 bases in between. The CDR3 has 12 amino acids. The germline V gene encodes CDR1 SGHVS and CDR2 FNYEAQ.

This clonotype is a singleton in its sample. The V call is TRBV12-5, the J call TRBJ2-4; D not resolved. The CDR3 extends over 18 amino acids. Germline-derived CDR1 and CDR2 are LGHNT and FRNRAP. With 0 bases removed from V and 0 bases from J, the gap between germline ends came to 15 bases. CDR3 nucleotides: TGTGCTAGTGGTTTGGTACTTATGGAAACCCTAGCCAAAAACATTCAGTACTTC. The encoded protein is CASGLVLMETLAKNIQYF.

This clonotype was seen a handful of times. The DNA of the CDR3 is TGTGCCAGCAGTTATTACTATGTGCGGGGGCCGGCAGATACGCAGTATTTT. Translation gives CASSYYYVRGPADTQYF. V usage is TRBV6-2 or TRBV6-3 and J usage is TRBJ2-3; D is possibly TRBD2 (7 bases). The CDR3 has 17 residues. Germline lookup yields CDR1 MNHEY and CDR2 SVGEGT. Trimming pared 3 bases from V and 4 bases from J, leaving 20 bases between.

This clonotype was counted between two and nine times. The chain employs TRBV5-6 and TRBJ2-2; D call uncertain. CDR3 size: 17 residues. In germline, CDR1 is SGHDT, CDR2 YYEEEE. Trimming took off 4 bases at V and 2 bases at J, with 18 bases between the two ends. This chain's CDR3 is CASSPIATLHNTGELFF. The DNA of the CDR3 is TGTGCCAGCAGCCCGATCGCTACACTTCATAACACCGGGGAGCTGTTTTTT.

This clonotype was seen a few times. The V and J genes are TRBV7-9 and TRBJ1-1; no firm D call. The V end lost 3 bases, the J end lost 7 bases, and 12 bases lay between the germline ends. The germline gives CDR1 SEHNR, CDR2 FQNEAQ (reference sequence). The CDR3 is made up of 13 amino acids. The CDR3 DNA is TGTGCCAGCAGCTTGGATTCGATTCATGAAGCTTTCTTT. This sequence encodes CASSLDSIHEAFF. The full variable domain, completed using reference TRBV7-9 and TRBJ1-1, is DTGVSQNPRHKITKRGQNVTFRCDPISEHNRLYWYRQTLGQGPEFLTYFQNEAQLEKSRLLSDRFSAERPKGSFSTLEIQRTEQGDSAMYLCASSLDSIHEAFFGQGTRLTVV.

The rearrangement uses TRBV19 and TRBJ2-5; D uncertain. CDR1 is LNHDA and CDR2 is SQIVND in the germline V gene (reference sequence). Trimming shortened V by 3 bases and J by 2 bases, and 7 bases separated the two germline ends. The CDR3 spans 13 residues. The chain's CDR3 is CASSISEQETQYF. CDR3 DNA sequence: TGTGCCAGTAGTATCTCAGAACAAGAGACCCAGTACTTC.

This clonotype was seen a few times. In nucleotides, the CDR3 is TGTGCCAGCAGTTTGGCGGCGACACTCTACCCCTTTAACTATGGCTACACCTTC. Protein product: CASSLAATLYPFNYGYTF. V usage is TRBV27 and J usage is TRBJ1-2; D is unclear. Trimming cost V 3 bases and J 1 base, with 21 bases left between them. Per germline, CDR1 MNHEY and CDR2 SMNVEV (reference sequence). This CDR3 spans 18 amino acids.

The genes are TRBV10-3 and TRBJ2-7; D is tentatively TRBD1 or TRBD2 (5 bases each). The V end lost 10 bases, the J end lost 2 bases, and 15 bases lay between the germline ends. The CDR3 runs 13 residues. CDR1 is ENHRY, CDR2 SYGVKD, per germline. Here the CDR3 reads CATRAGGTYEQYV. The CDR3 nucleotides are TGTGCCACCAGGGCGGGCGGAACCTACGAGCAGTACGTC.